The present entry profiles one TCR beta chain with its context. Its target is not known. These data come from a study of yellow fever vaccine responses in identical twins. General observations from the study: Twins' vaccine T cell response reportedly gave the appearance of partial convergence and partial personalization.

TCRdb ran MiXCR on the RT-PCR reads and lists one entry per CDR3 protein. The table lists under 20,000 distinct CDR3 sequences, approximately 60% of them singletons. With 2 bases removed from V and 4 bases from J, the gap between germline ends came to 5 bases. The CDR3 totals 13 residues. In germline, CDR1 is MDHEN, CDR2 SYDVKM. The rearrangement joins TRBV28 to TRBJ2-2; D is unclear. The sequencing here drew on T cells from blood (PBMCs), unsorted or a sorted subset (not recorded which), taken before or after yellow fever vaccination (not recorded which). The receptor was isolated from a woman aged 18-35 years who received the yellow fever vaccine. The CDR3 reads CASSLLTTGELFF. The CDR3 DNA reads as TGTGCCAGCAGTTTACTGACCACCGGGGAGCTGTTTTTT.